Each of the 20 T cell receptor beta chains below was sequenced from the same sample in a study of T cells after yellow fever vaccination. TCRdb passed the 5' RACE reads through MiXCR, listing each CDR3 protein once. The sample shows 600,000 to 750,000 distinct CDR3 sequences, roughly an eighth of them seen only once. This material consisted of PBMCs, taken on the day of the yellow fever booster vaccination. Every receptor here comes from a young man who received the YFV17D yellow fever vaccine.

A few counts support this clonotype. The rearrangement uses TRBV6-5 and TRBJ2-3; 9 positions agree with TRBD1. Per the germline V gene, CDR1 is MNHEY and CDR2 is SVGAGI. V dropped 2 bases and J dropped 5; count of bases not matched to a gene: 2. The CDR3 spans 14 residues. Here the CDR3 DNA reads TGTGCCAGCAGTTACCTGGACAGGGGAGATACGCAGTATTTT. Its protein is CASSYLDRGDTQYF.

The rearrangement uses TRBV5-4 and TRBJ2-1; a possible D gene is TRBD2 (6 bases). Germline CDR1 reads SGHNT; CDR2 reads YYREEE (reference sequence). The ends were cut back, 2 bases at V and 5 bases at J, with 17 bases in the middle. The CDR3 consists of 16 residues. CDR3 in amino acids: CASSFLLGGKNNEQFF. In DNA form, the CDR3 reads TGTGCCAGCAGCTTCCTCCTCGGCGGGAAAAACAATGAGCAGTTCTTC.

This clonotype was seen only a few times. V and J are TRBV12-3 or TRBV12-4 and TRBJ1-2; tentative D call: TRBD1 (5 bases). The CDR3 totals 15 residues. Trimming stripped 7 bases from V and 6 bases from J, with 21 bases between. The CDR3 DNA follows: TGTGCCAGCACCCCGGGCAACAGGTTGAGAGATGGCTACACCTTC. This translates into CASTPGNRLRDGYTF.

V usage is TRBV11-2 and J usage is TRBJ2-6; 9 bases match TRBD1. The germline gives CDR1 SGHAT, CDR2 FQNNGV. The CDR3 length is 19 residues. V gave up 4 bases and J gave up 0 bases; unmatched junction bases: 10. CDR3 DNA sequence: TGTGCCAGCAGCTCCCGGGACAGGGCGTCAATCTCTGGGGCCAACGTCCTGACTTTC. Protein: CASSSRDRASISGANVLTF.

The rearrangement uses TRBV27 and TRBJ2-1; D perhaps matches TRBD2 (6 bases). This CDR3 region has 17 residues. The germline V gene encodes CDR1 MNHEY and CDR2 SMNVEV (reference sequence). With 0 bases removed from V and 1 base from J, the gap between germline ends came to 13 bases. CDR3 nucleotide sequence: TGTGCCAGCAGTTTATCCGGGGGTGGTCCTTCCTACAATGAGCAGTTCTTC. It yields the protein CASSLSGGGPSYNEQFF.

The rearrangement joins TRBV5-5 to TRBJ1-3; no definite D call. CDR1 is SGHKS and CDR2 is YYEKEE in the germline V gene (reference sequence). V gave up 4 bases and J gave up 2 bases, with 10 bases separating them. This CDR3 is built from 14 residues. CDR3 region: CASSPQVTGNTIYF. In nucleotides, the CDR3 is TGTGCCAGCAGCCCCCAGGTTACTGGAAACACCATATATTTT.

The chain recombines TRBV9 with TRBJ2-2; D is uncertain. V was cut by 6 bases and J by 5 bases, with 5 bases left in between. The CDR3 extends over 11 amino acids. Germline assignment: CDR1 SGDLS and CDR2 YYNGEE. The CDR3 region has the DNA TGTGCCAGCAATCCGACCGGGGAGCTGTTTTTT. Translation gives CASNPTGELFF.

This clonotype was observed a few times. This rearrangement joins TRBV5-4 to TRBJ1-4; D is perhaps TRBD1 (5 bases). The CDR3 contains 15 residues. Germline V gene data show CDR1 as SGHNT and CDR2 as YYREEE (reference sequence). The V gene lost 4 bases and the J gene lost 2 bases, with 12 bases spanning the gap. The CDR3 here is CASSPEAGTNEKLFF. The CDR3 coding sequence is TGTGCCAGCAGCCCTGAGGCAGGGACTAATGAAAAACTGTTTTTT.

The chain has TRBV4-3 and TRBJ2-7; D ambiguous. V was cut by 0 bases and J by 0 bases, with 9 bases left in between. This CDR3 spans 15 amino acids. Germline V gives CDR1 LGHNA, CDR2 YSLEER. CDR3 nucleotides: TGCGCCAGCAGCCAAGATGGGTTCGCCTCCTACGAGCAGTACTTC. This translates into CASSQDGFASYEQYF.

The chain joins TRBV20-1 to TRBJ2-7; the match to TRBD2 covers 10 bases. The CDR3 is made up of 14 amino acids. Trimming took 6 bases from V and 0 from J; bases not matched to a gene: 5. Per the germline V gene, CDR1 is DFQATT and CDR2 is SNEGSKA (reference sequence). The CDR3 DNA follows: TGCAGTGCCGATAGCGGGGGGAGCTCCTACGAGCAGTACTTC. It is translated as CSADSGGSSYEQYF.

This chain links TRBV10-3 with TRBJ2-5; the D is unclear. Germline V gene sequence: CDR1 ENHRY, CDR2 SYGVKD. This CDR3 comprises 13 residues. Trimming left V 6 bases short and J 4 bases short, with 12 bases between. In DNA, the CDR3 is TGTGCCATCAGCCCCGGCGGCCTAGAGACCCAGTACTTC. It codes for CAISPGGLETQYF.

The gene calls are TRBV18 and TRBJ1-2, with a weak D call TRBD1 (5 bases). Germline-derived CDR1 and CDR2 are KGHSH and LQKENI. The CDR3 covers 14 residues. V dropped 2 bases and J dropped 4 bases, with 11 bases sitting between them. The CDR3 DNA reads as TGTGCCAGCTCACCAGAGGGGCGCCCCTATGGCTACACCTTC. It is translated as CASSPEGRPYGYTF.

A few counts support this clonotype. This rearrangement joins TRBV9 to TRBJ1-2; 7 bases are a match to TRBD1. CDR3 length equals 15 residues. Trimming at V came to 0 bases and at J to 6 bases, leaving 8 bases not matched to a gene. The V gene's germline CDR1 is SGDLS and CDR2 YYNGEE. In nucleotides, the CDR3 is TGTGCCAGCAGCGTAGCGTGGGACAGCGTCAATGGCTACACCTTC. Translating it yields CASSVAWDSVNGYTF.

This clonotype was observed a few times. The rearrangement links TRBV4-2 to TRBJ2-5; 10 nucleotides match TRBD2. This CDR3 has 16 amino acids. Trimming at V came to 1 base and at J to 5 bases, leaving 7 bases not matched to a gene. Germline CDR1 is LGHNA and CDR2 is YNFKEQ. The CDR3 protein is CASSQGTGSGRETQYF. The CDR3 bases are TGTGCCAGCAGCCAAGGAACCGGTAGCGGGAGGGAGACCCAGTACTTC.

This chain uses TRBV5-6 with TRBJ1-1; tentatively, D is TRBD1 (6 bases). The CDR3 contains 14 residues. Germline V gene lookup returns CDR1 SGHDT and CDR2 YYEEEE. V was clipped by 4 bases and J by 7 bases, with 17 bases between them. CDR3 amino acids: CASSGQAGVDEAFF. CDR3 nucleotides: TGTGCCAGCAGCGGGCAGGCAGGGGTGGATGAAGCTTTCTTT.

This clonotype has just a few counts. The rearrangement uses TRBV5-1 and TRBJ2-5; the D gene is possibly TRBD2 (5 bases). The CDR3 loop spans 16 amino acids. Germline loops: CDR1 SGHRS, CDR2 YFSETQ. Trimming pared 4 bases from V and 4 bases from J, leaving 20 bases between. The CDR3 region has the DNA TGCGCCAGCAGCGCCGGGGTGCAGGTGGGGTTAGAGACCCAGTACTTC. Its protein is CASSAGVQVGLETQYF.

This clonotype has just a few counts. CDR3 sequence reads: CATSRPPLKPDTQYF. Written as DNA, the CDR3 is TGTGCCACCAGCAGACCCCCTCTGAAGCCCGATACGCAGTATTTT. The chain carries TRBV15 and TRBJ2-3; D not certain. Trimming took 2 bases from V and 6 from J, leaving 15 bases between them. The germline gives CDR1 LNHNV, CDR2 YYDKDF (reference sequence). This CDR3 is built from 15 residues.

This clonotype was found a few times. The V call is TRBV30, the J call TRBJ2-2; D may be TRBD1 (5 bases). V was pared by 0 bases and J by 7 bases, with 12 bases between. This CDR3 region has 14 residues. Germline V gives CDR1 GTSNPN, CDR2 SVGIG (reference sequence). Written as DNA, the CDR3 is TGTGCCTGGAGTGTCTCGACAGTTTACGGGGAGCTGTTTTTT. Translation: CAWSVSTVYGELFF.

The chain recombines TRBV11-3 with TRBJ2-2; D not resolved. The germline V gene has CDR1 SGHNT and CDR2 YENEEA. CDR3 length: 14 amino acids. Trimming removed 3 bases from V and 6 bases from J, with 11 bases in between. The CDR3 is CASSLLDAPGELFF. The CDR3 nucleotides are TGTGCCAGCAGCTTGTTGGACGCCCCCGGGGAGCTGTTTTTT.

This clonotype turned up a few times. The CDR3 DNA is TGTGCCAGCAGCCACAAACTCCGATCTTACGAGCAGTACTTC. This gives the protein CASSHKLRSYEQYF. The rearrangement links TRBV14 to TRBJ2-7; no definite D call. Trimming removed 3 bases from V and 4 bases from J, with 13 bases in between. Germline loops: CDR1 SGHDN, CDR2 FVKESK. The CDR3 is 14 residues long.